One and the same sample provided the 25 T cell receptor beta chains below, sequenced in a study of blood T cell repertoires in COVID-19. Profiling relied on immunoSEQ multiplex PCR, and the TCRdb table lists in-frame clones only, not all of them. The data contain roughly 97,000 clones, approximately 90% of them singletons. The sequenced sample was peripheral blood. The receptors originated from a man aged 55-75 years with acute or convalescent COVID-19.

The CDR3 nucleotides read TGCAGCGTTCTGGGGGGGGGAGGAGAGACCCAGTACTTC. It is translated as CSVLGGGGETQYF. The genes are TRBV29-1 and TRBJ2-5, with 7 bases lining up with TRBD2. J lost 4 bases, V lost 5 bases, and 7 bases had no gene match. This CDR3 has 13 residues. Germline loops: CDR1 SQVTM, CDR2 ANQGSEA.

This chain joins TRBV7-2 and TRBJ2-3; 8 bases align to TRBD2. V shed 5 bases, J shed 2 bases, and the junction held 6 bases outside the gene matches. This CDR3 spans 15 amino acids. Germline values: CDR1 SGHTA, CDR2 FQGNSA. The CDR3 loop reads CASSPRGALTDTQYF. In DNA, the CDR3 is TGTGCCAGCAGCCCGCGGGGGGCCCTCACAGATACGCAGTATTTT.

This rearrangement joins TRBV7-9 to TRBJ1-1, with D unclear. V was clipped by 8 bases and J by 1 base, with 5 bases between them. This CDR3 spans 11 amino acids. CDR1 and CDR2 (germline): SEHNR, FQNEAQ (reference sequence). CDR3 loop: CASAENTEAFF. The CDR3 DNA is TGTGCCAGCGCAGAGAACACTGAAGCTTTCTTT.

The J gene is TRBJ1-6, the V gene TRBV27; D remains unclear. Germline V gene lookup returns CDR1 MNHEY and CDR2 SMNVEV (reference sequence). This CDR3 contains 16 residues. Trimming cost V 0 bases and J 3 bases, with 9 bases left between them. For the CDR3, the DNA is TGTGCCAGCAGTTTATCGGTCCGGGACTATAATTCACCCCTCCACTTT. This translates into CASSLSVRDYNSPLHF.

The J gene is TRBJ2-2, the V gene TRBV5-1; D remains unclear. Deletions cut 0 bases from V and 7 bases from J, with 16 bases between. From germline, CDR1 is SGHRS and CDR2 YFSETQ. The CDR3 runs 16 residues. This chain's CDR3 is CASSLAGSTRLGELFF. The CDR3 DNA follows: TGCGCCAGCAGCTTGGCTGGGTCTACCAGGCTCGGGGAGCTGTTTTTT. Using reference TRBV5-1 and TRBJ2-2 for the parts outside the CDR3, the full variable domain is KAGVTQTPRYLIKTRGQQVTLSCSPISGHRSVSWYQQTPGQGLQFLFEYFSETQRNKGNFPGRFSGRQFSNSRSEMNVSTLELGDSALYLCASSLAGSTRLGELFFGEGSRLTVL.

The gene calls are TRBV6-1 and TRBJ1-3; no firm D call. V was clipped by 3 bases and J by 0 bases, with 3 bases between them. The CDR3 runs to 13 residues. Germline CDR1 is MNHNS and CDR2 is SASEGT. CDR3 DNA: TGTGCCAGCAGTGACCTCTCTGGAAACACCATATATTTT. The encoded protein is CASSDLSGNTIYF.

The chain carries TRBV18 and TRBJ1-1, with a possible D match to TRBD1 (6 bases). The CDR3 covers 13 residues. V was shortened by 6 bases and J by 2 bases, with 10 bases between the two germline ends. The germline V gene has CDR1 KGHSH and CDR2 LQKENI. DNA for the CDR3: TGTGCCAGCTCTCAAGGGGGAAACACTGAAGCTTTCTTT. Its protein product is CASSQGGNTEAFF.

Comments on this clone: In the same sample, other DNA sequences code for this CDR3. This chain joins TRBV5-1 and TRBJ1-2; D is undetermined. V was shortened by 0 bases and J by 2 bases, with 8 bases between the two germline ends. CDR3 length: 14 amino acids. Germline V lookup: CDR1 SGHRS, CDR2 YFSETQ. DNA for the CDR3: TGCGCCAGCAGCTTGGGGGCAGCCAACTATGGCTACACCTTC. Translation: CASSLGAANYGYTF.

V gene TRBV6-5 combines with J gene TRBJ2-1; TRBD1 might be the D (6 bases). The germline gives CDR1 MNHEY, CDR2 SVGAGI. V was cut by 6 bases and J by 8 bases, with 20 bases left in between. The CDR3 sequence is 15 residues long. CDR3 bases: TGTGCCAGCAGGTCCTCAGGGGCACGTAGGGATGAGCAGTTCTTC. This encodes CASRSSGARRDEQFF.

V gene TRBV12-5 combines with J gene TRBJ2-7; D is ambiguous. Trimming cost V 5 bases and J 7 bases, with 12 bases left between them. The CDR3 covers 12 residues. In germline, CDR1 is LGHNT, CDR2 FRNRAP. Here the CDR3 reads CASGLQTGEQYF. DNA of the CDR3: TGTGCTAGTGGTCTGCAAACCGGGGAGCAGTACTTC.

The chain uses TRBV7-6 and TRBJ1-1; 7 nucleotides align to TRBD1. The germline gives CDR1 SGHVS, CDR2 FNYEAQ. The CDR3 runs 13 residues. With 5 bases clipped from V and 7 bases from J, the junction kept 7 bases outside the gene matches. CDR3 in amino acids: CASSTRRDSEAFF. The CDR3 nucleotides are TGTGCCAGCAGCACTCGCCGGGACAGTGAAGCTTTCTTT.

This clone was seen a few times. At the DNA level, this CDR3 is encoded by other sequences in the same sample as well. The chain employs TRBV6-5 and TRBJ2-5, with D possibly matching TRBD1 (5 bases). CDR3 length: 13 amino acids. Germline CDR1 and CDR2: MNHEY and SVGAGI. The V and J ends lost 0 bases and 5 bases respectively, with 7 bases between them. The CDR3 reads CASSYSNRETQYF. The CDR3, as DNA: TGTGCCAGCAGTTACTCTAACAGGGAGACCCAGTACTTC.

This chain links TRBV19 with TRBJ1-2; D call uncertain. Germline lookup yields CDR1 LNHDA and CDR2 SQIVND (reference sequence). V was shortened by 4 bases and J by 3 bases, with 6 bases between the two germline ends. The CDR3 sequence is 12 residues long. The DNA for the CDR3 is TGTGCCAGTAGTACCAGTTACTATGGCTACACCTTC. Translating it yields CASSTSYYGYTF.

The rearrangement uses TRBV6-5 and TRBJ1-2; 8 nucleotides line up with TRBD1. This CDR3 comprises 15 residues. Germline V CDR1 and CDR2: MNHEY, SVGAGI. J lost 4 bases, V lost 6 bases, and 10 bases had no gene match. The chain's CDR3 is CASRHRTGPSYGYTF. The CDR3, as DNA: TGTGCCAGCAGACACCGGACAGGGCCGAGCTATGGCTACACCTTC.

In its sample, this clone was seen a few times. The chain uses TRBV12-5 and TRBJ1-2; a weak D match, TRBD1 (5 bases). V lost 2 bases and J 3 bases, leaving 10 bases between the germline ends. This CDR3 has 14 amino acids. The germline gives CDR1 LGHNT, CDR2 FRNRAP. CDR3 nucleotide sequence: TGTGCTAGTGGTTTGCGGCAGGGTCACTATGGCTACACCTTC. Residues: CASGLRQGHYGYTF.

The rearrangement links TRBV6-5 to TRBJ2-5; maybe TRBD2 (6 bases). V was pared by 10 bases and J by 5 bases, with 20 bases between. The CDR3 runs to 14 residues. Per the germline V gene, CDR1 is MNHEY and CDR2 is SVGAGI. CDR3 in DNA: TGTGCCATCGCCAGGGCGGGGCACGGGGAGACCCAGTACTTC. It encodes CAIARAGHGETQYF.

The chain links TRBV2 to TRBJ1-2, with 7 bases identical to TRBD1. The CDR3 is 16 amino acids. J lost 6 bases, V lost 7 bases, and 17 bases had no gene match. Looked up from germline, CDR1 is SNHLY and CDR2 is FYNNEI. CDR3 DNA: TGTGCCAGCAATAAGGAGGGGGCGGGTAGAATCCATGGCTACACCTTC. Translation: CASNKEGAGRIHGYTF.

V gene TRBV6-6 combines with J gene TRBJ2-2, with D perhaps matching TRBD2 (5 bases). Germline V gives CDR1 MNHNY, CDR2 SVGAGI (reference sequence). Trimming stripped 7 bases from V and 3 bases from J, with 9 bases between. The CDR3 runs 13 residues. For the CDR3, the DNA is TGTGCCAGCAACCCGGGGTACACCGGGGAGCTGTTTTTT. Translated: CASNPGYTGELFF.

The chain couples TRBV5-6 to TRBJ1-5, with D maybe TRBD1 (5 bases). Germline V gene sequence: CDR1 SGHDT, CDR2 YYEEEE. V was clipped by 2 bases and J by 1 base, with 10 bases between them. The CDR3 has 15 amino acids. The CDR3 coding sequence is TGTGCCAGCAGCTTTAATGCAGGGAGCAATCAGCCCCAGCATTTT. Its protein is CASSFNAGSNQPQHF. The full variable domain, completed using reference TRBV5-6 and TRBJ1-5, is DAGVTQSPTHLIKTRGQQVTLRCSPKSGHDTVSWYQQALGQGPQFIFQYYEEEERQRGNFPDRFSGHQFPNYSSELNVNALLLGDSALYLCASSFNAGSNQPQHFGDGTRLSIL.

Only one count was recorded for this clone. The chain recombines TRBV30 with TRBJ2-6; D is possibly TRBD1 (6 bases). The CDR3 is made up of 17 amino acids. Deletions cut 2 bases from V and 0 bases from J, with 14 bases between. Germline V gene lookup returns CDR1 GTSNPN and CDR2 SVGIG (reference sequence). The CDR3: CAWSTRQALSGANVLTF. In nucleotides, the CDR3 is TGTGCCTGGAGTACCAGACAGGCTCTCTCTGGGGCCAACGTCCTGACTTTC.

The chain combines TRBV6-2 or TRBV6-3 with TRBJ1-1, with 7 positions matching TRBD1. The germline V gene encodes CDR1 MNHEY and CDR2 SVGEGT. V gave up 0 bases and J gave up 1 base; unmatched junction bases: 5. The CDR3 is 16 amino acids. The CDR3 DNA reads TGTGCCAGCAGTTACTCACAGGGGATCGGGAACACTGAAGCTTTCTTT. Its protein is CASSYSQGIGNTEAFF.

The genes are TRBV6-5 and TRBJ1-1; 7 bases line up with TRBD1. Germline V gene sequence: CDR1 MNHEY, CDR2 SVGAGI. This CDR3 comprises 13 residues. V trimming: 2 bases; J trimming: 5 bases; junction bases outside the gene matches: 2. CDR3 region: CASSYNRGTEAFF. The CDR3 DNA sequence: TGTGCCAGCAGTTACAACAGGGGAACTGAAGCTTTCTTT.

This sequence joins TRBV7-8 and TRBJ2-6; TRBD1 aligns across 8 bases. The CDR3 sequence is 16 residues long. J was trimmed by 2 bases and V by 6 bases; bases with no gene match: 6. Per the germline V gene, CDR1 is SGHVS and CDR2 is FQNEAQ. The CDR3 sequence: CASRRGQGAGANVLTF. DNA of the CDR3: TGTGCCAGCAGGCGCGGACAGGGAGCTGGGGCCAACGTCCTGACTTTC.

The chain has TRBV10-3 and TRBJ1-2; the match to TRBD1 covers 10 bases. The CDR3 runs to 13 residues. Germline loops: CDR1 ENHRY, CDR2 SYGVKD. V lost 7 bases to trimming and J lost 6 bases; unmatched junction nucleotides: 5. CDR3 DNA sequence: TGTGCCATCACCCAGACAGGGGGCAATGGCTACACCTTC. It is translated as CAITQTGGNGYTF.

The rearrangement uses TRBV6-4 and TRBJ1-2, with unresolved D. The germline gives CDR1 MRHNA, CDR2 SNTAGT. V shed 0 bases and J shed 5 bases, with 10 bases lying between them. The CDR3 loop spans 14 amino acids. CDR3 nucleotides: TGTGCCAGCAGTGACTCAGGACTCCCTTATGGCTACACCTTC. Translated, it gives CASSDSGLPYGYTF.